This note documents a single TCR beta chain sequence. Its antigen is still unknown. Documented time point: pretreatment peripheral blood. The CDR3 is made up of 13 amino acids. The ends were cut back, 3 bases at V and 6 bases at J, with 8 bases in the middle. Germline V gene data show CDR1 as SGHNT and CDR2 as YENEEA. The sample comes from a study of PD-L1 blockade in urothelial cancer. The wider study: Investigators checked blood 3 weeks (second dose) and 6 weeks after treatment start. Study observations and caveats: Pretreatment blood TCR clonality under the median forecast improved survival.

Synthetically made TCR analog templates were put into each PCR as spikes. Profiling relied on immunoSEQ multiplex PCR, and the TCRdb table lists in-frame clones only, not all of them. The repertoire has more than 85,000 clones, 80% to 90% of them found once; the top ten carry about 2%. The receptor's source is a man in his 60s with urothelial cancer. The rearrangement links TRBV11-3 to TRBJ2-2; D remains unclear. The starting material was PBMCs, obtained around atezolizumab (anti-PD-L1) treatment. This CDR3 reads CASSFQVAGELFF. CDR3 sequence (DNA): TGTGCCAGCAGCTTCCAGGTGGCCGGGGAGCTGTTTTTT.